These 32 T cell receptor beta chains came from one sample sequenced in a study of beta chain features in type 1 diabetes. The entirety of the isolated RNA underwent reverse transcription, so expressed TCRB transcripts were sequenced. Sequencing used immunoSEQ multiplex PCR; TCRdb keeps in-frame clones, though not all of them. This table has 680,000 or so clones, about a sixth appearing once. Material for sequencing was naive CD4+ T cells from blood. These receptor sequences come from a man younger than 35 in good health.

J is TRBJ1-1 and V is TRBV14; a possible D gene is TRBD1 (5 bases). Germline CDR1 reads SGHDN; CDR2 reads FVKESK. The CDR3 contains 13 residues. V lost 4 bases and J 6 bases, leaving 12 bases between the germline ends. CDR3 DNA sequence: TGTGCCAGCAGCCTGCAGGGTTACTCTGAAGCTTTCTTT. It is translated as CASSLQGYSEAFF.

This clone was seen a handful of times. The chain couples TRBV10-3 to TRBJ2-3; D may match TRBD1 or TRBD2 (5 bases each). Between the trimmed V and J ends, which lost 6 bases and 10 bases, there was a span of 20 bases. The CDR3 spans 14 residues. CDR1 ENHRY and CDR2 SYGVKD come from the germline V gene. The CDR3 nucleotides are TGTGCCATCAGGACGGGACCTACCCAGGGTGCGCAGTATTTT. Translated, it gives CAIRTGPTQGAQYF.

The rearrangement uses TRBV28 and TRBJ1-2, with D possibly TRBD1 on 5 matching bases. The CDR3 runs 17 residues. The germline V gene has CDR1 MDHEN and CDR2 SYDVKM. Trimming removed 6 bases at V and 8 bases at J, with 28 bases between. The CDR3 reads CASSRTGASFLLRGYTF. The CDR3 coding sequence is TGTGCCAGCAGCCGCACCGGGGCCAGCTTCTTACTAAGAGGCTACACCTTC.

The V gene is TRBV7-9, the J gene TRBJ2-5; unclear D gene. This CDR3 spans 13 amino acids. Germline-derived CDR1 and CDR2 are SEHNR and FQNEAQ (reference sequence). The ends were cut back, 2 bases at V and 4 bases at J, with 8 bases in the middle. The CDR3 region is CASSLRSGETQYF. DNA of the CDR3: TGTGCCAGCAGCTTAAGGTCAGGAGAGACCCAGTACTTC.

This rearrangement joins TRBV30 to TRBJ1-5; 9 nucleotides align to TRBD1. This CDR3 has 18 residues. V lost 3 bases, J lost 1 base, and 13 bases stayed unmatched. CDR1 is GTSNPN, CDR2 SVGIG, per germline (reference sequence). CDR3 nucleotide sequence: TGTGCCTGGAGCCGGAGGCTCGGCGACAGGGGGAGCAATCAGCCCCAGCATTTT. This gives the protein CAWSRRLGDRGSNQPQHF.

This chain joins TRBV18 and TRBJ2-3; D is uncertain. Trimming removed 5 bases at V and 0 bases at J, with 12 bases between. This CDR3 has 15 amino acids. The germline gives CDR1 KGHSH, CDR2 LQKENI. CDR3: CASSDQRKSTDTQYF. CDR3 sequence (DNA): TGTGCCAGCTCAGACCAGAGGAAAAGCACAGATACGCAGTATTTT. Drawing the rest from reference TRBV18 and TRBJ2-3, the complete variable domain is NAGVMQNPRHLVRRRGQEARLRCSPMKGHSHVYWYRQLPEEGLKFMVYLQKENIIDESGMPKERFSAEFPKEGPSILRIQQVVRGDSAAYFCASSDQRKSTDTQYFGPGTRLTVL.

The chain uses TRBV4-3 and TRBJ2-5; the match to TRBD1 covers 8 bases. V was clipped by 0 bases and J by 5 bases; unmatched bases: 8. The germline V gene has CDR1 LGHNA and CDR2 YSLEER. CDR3 size: 16 residues. CDR3: CASSQEGRTGQETQYF. For the CDR3, the DNA is TGCGCCAGCAGCCAAGAGGGCAGGACAGGGCAGGAGACCCAGTACTTC.

The chain couples TRBV19 to TRBJ2-7; TRBD2 agrees at 7 bases. The CDR3 spans 15 residues. The ends lost 3 bases at V and 3 bases at J; junction bases unmatched: 8. CDR1 LNHDA and CDR2 SQIVND come from the germline V gene (reference sequence). The CDR3 nucleotides read TGTGCCAGTAGTATGTCTAGCGGAGCCAACTACGAGCAGTACTTC. It encodes CASSMSSGANYEQYF.

In this sample, this clone turned up a few times. V usage is TRBV9 and J usage is TRBJ2-5; tentatively, D is TRBD1 or TRBD2 (6 bases each). Per the germline V gene, CDR1 is SGDLS and CDR2 is YYNGEE. The V end lost 2 bases, the J end lost 5 bases, and 16 bases lay between the germline ends. The CDR3 spans 15 residues. The CDR3 is CASSVSWGAQETQYF. The CDR3 nucleotides are TGTGCCAGCAGCGTCTCGTGGGGGGCGCAGGAGACCCAGTACTTC.

The genes are TRBV7-3 and TRBJ2-1, with a tentative D call TRBD1 (5 bases). V lost 4 bases to trimming and J lost 5 bases, with 15 bases between them. The CDR3 contains 15 residues. The germline V gene encodes CDR1 SGHTA and CDR2 FQGTGA. The CDR3 region has the DNA TGTGCCAGCAGCTCACGACAGCCTCCCAACAATGAGCAGTTCTTC. Protein product: CASSSRQPPNNEQFF.

The chain links TRBV28 to TRBJ2-4, with TRBD1 matching over 9 bases. After removal of 6 bases from V and 15 bases from J, the junction contained 12 bases not matched to a gene. This CDR3 has 13 residues. Germline V gene sequence: CDR1 MDHEN, CDR2 SYDVKM. CDR3 protein: CASRGRGTGPWYF. The CDR3 nucleotides read TGTGCCAGCAGGGGGCGAGGGACAGGGCCGTGGTACTTC.

The rearrangement uses TRBV6-1 and TRBJ2-7; D unresolved. The germline V and J ends were trimmed by 7 bases and 4 bases, with 8 bases remaining between them. This CDR3 is built from 11 residues. Germline V gives CDR1 MNHNS, CDR2 SASEGT. In nucleotides, the CDR3 is TGTGCCAGCACAACGCTTTACGAGCAGTACTTC. It is translated as CASTTLYEQYF.

This chain connects TRBV18 to TRBJ2-5; D unclear. CDR1 and CDR2 from the germline V gene are KGHSH and LQKENI. The V end lost 2 bases, the J end lost 3 bases, and 4 bases lay between the germline ends. This CDR3 region has 12 residues. The CDR3 sequence: CASSPTKETQYF. The CDR3 region has the DNA TGTGCCAGCTCACCAACCAAAGAGACCCAGTACTTC.

The CDR3: CASSLSGTTDTQYF. In nucleotides, the CDR3 is TGTGCCAGCAGCTTATCAGGGACCACAGATACGCAGTATTTT. This sequence joins TRBV7-7 and TRBJ2-3, with D possibly called TRBD1 or TRBD2 (5 bases each). The CDR3 consists of 14 residues. The V end lost 2 bases, the J end lost 2 bases, and 8 bases lay between the germline ends. Germline loops: CDR1 SSHAT, CDR2 FNYEAQ (reference sequence).

The chain combines TRBV25-1 with TRBJ2-1, with 7 bases identical to TRBD2. Germline V CDR1 and CDR2: MGHDK, SYGVNS. The length of the CDR3 is 15 residues. J lost 12 bases, V lost 4 bases, and 15 bases had no gene match. As DNA, the CDR3 is TGTGCCAGCAGTGCCCAGACTAGCACTGGGGCAATGCAGTTCTTC. It specifies CASSAQTSTGAMQFF.

This clone was recorded many times. V is TRBV10-3 and J is TRBJ2-3; 7 nucleotides match TRBD2. V lost 10 bases and J lost 1; bases outside the gene matches: 8. CDR3 length: 14 residues. Germline V gene data show CDR1 as ENHRY and CDR2 as SYGVKD. This CDR3 reads CATERERGTDTQYF. CDR3 DNA sequence: TGTGCCACCGAGCGGGAACGGGGCACAGATACGCAGTATTTT.

Of note for this clone: This CDR3 is also generated by other DNA sequences in the sample. The J gene is TRBJ2-7, the V gene TRBV9; D unresolved. This CDR3 is built from 14 residues. The V end lost 2 bases, the J end lost 1 base, and 10 bases lay between the germline ends. Germline V gene data show CDR1 as SGDLS and CDR2 as YYNGEE. CDR3 coding DNA: TGTGCCAGCAGCGTCGGTGGGTATTCCTACGAGCAGTACTTC. Protein product: CASSVGGYSYEQYF. Full variable domain (remainder filled in from reference TRBV9 and TRBJ2-7): DSGVTQTPKHLITATGQRVTLRCSPRSGDLSVYWYQQSLDQGLQFLIQYYNGEERAKGNILERFSAQQFPDLHSELNLSSLELGDSALYFCASSVGGYSYEQYFGPGTRLTVT.

This clone was seen a few times. The chain is built from TRBV7-2 and TRBJ1-5; 11 positions agree with TRBD1. Trimming cost V 4 bases and J 4 bases; bases outside gene matches: 3. The V gene's germline CDR1 is SGHTA and CDR2 FQGNSA. CDR3 length: 15 amino acids. This CDR3 is CASSSDRGRNQPQHF. CDR3 in DNA: TGTGCCAGCAGCTCGGACAGGGGGCGAAATCAGCCCCAGCATTTT.

A few counts support this clone. This same CDR3 is encoded by further DNA sequences in the sample. The chain joins TRBV7-2 to TRBJ2-3; D is ambiguous. V lost 2 bases and J 5 bases, leaving 5 bases between the germline ends. CDR1 and CDR2 (germline): SGHTA, FQGNSA. There are 12 residues in the CDR3. CDR3 sequence reads: CASSLKGDTQYF. CDR3 in DNA: TGTGCCAGCAGCTTAAAGGGAGATACGCAGTATTTT.

The J gene is TRBJ1-2, the V gene TRBV7-6; D unresolved. The CDR3 is 14 residues long. Germline loops: CDR1 SGHVS, CDR2 FNYEAQ. V was clipped by 1 base and J by 4 bases, with 10 bases between them. This CDR3 is CASSLGPRTYGYTF. In DNA form, the CDR3 reads TGTGCCAGCAGCTTAGGGCCCCGGACCTATGGCTACACCTTC.

The chain joins TRBV9 to TRBJ2-1; either TRBD1 or TRBD2 may fit D (5 bases each). This CDR3 has 15 residues. With 0 bases removed from V and 9 bases from J, the gap between germline ends came to 16 bases. Germline V gene lookup returns CDR1 SGDLS and CDR2 YYNGEE. The CDR3 is CASSVVGSGRGEQFF. CDR3 nucleotides: TGTGCCAGCAGCGTAGTAGGAAGCGGAAGGGGTGAGCAGTTCTTC. Variable domain in full (rest from reference TRBV9 and TRBJ2-1): DSGVTQTPKHLITATGQRVTLRCSPRSGDLSVYWYQQSLDQGLQFLIQYYNGEERAKGNILERFSAQQFPDLHSELNLSSLELGDSALYFCASSVVGSGRGEQFFGPGTRLTVL.

There are a few counts of this clone. The rearrangement joins TRBV20-1 to TRBJ2-6; D unresolved. Trimming stripped 5 bases from V and 6 bases from J, with 5 bases between. Germline CDR1 DFQATT, CDR2 SNEGSKA (reference sequence). This CDR3 region has 11 residues. The CDR3: CSALVANVLTF. The DNA for the CDR3 is TGCAGTGCTCTAGTGGCCAACGTCCTGACTTTC.

V is TRBV7-2 and J is TRBJ2-1; D unresolved. Trimming removed 6 bases at V and 8 bases at J, with 11 bases between. The CDR3 has 12 residues. CDR1 is SGHTA, CDR2 FQGNSA, per germline. CDR3 protein: CASSPSRYEQFF. CDR3 bases: TGTGCCAGCAGTCCTTCCAGGTATGAGCAGTTCTTC.

V usage is TRBV7-2 and J usage is TRBJ1-1; D remains ambiguous. The CDR3 totals 16 residues. CDR1 SGHTA and CDR2 FQGNSA come from the germline V gene. V was shortened by 1 base and J by 1 base, with 13 bases between the two germline ends. The CDR3 loop reads CASSLGPRLGNTEAFF. The CDR3 nucleotides are TGTGCCAGCAGCTTAGGGCCTCGCCTGGGGAACACTGAAGCTTTCTTT. The full variable domain, with the rest looked up from reference TRBV7-2 and TRBJ1-1, is GAGVSQSPSNKVTEKGKDVELRCDPISGHTALYWYRQSLGQGLEFLIYFQGNSAPDKSGLPSDRFSAERTGGSVSTLTIQRTQQEDSAVYLCASSLGPRLGNTEAFFGQGTRLTVV.

The genes are TRBV7-3 and TRBJ1-4; D is uncertain. Trimming took off 3 bases at V and 6 bases at J, with 11 bases between the two ends. The CDR3 sequence is 14 residues long. Germline CDR1 is SGHTA and CDR2 is FQGTGA. CDR3: CASSFPRRDEKLFF. The CDR3 nucleotides read TGTGCCAGCAGCTTCCCCCGGAGGGATGAAAAACTGTTTTTT.

The table lists this clone with a few counts. This chain uses TRBV28 with TRBJ1-5; D is undetermined. Germline V gene data show CDR1 as MDHEN and CDR2 as SYDVKM. Trimming stripped 2 bases from V and 2 bases from J, with 10 bases between. The CDR3 consists of 15 residues. CDR3 coding DNA: TGTGCCAGCAGTTTAATAGGAAAAGGCAATCAGCCCCAGCATTTT. Amino acids: CASSLIGKGNQPQHF.

The V and J genes are TRBV15 and TRBJ1-1; 10 bases align to TRBD1. With 9 bases clipped from V and 2 bases from J, the junction kept 3 bases outside the gene matches. This CDR3 contains 13 residues. Germline CDR1 LNHNV, CDR2 YYDKDF (reference sequence). CDR3 coding DNA: TGTGCCACGAGGACAGGGGGAAACACTGAAGCTTTCTTT. The encoded protein is CATRTGGNTEAFF.

In DNA, the CDR3 is TGTGCCATCAGAGTCGCGGGGGGATCCTACGAGCAGTACTTC. Protein: CAIRVAGGSYEQYF. The V call is TRBV10-3, the J call TRBJ2-7; 8 bases align to TRBD2. The trim removed 6 bases at V and 1 base at J, leaving 5 bases unmatched. Per germline, CDR1 ENHRY and CDR2 SYGVKD. This CDR3 has 14 residues.

This chain connects TRBV14 to TRBJ2-2, with TRBD2 matching over 9 bases. The germline gives CDR1 SGHDN, CDR2 FVKESK. Unmatched junction bases numbered 3, after V lost 1 base and J lost 6 bases. The CDR3 is made up of 15 amino acids. CDR3 region: CASSQGAGGPGELFF. The CDR3 DNA sequence: TGTGCCAGCAGCCAAGGAGCGGGGGGACCCGGGGAGCTGTTTTTT.

A single count supports this clone. The genes are TRBV18 and TRBJ1-5; D ambiguous. V was trimmed by 2 bases and J by 2 bases, leaving 10 bases between them. CDR3 length: 15 residues. Germline lookup yields CDR1 KGHSH and CDR2 LQKENI. The CDR3 DNA reads as TGTGCCAGCTCACCATCCGGGAACGGCAATCAGCCCCAGCATTTT. Translating gives CASSPSGNGNQPQHF.

This CDR3 is CASSFSQGAAEQYF. In DNA form, the CDR3 reads TGTGCCAGCAGCTTTTCCCAGGGGGCGGCCGAGCAGTACTTC. This chain uses TRBV7-9 with TRBJ2-7, with 8 bases lining up with TRBD1. Germline V gene lookup returns CDR1 SEHNR and CDR2 FQNEAQ (reference sequence). This CDR3 is built from 14 residues. With 3 bases clipped from V and 6 bases from J, the junction kept 7 bases outside the gene matches.

This chain joins TRBV7-2 and TRBJ1-1; D gene unclear. The CDR3 consists of 15 residues. Looked up from germline, CDR1 is SGHTA and CDR2 is FQGNSA. V was pared by 1 base and J by 1 base, with 10 bases between. The CDR3 coding sequence is TGTGCCAGCAGCTTAGTCTGGACTCCGAACACTGAAGCTTTCTTT. Amino acids: CASSLVWTPNTEAFF.